The following is a T cell receptor (beta chain) sequence with its context. Its antigen is still unknown. The record has no base qualities; no much larger clone is one base away. The CDR3 regions of human TCRbeta chains were analyzed by immunosequencing. Per the authors' processing: Repertoire TCRs were matched against a reference library of SARS-CoV-2-specific TCRs generated with the MIRA antigen-specificity platform. Breadth meant the fraction of unique TCRs that were SARS-CoV-2-associated, whereas depth meant the fraction of total T cells that were SARS-CoV-2-associated. Using the MIRA data, each spike-specific TCR was mapped to the spike region that the TCR reacts to and placed in a CD4 or CD8 class. Log10-transformed breadth and depth values were compared by one-way ANOVA with Sidak's multiple comparisons tests. TCRdb carries this immuneACCESS record with in-frame sequences only. Its versions omit some clonotypes, under half of them owing to an unresolved V gene in the studies checked, with the rest unexplained. That table supplies the V and J calls and clone size; D and trimming were determined from the DNA. A total of some 64,000 clones appear in this sample, roughly 90% of them only once. Together, the top ten hold 15% to 20% of the sample.

The meaning of the sample's time point label: baseline before first vaccination. The vaccinee samples were drawn from two UK trials, COV001 and COV002, one of which was a single-blind randomized controlled phase 2/3 trial testing AZD1222 (ChAdOx1 nCoV-19) in healthy adults. Trial participant PBMC samples were collected at day 0 and day 28 after the second dose for TCRbeta chain sequencing. This record belongs to a study of T cell responses to AZD1222 COVID-19 vaccine (dated by TCRdb to about 2021). General notes on the study: AZD1222 recipients given second doses at about 4 weeks or at about 12 weeks were pooled, since spike-specific TCR depth and breadth were not found to differ between the two schedules. TCR sequencing was performed for about 240 trial participants, of whom about 200 were given two doses of AZD1222 and roughly 25 were given two doses of MenACWY control vaccine. Trial participants were enrolled by age into subgroups of 18-55, 56-69 and 70-plus years, and around 150, 28 and 57 TCR-sequenced participants, respectively, were included in these subgroups.

What the authors observed across the whole study: Conclusions about previously exposed vaccinees were limited because only six AZD1222 recipients were SARS-CoV-2 seropositive at baseline. Because no day 14 peak-response samples were available, repertoires were characterized only after the peak T cell response. In the small 56-69-year group, the increase in depth fell short of significance, most likely because of low power. Nearly half of unique spike-specific TCRs reportedly recognized epitopes outside regions mutated in the B.1.351 and B.1.1.7 variants. CD4 TCRs associated with the vaccine covered the entire spike protein, and the dominant responses were in regions 160-218 and 743-854. After two AZD1222 doses, spike-specific TCR breadth and depth were significantly higher than at day 0 and than in MenACWY recipients. Participants were mostly white British and included more females than males, and it was suggested by the authors that clonal diversity may have been underestimated.

The sequence was collected from an adult in good health. The source was peripheral blood, collected on day 0 of AZD1222 vaccination.

The CDR3 has the sequence CASSLRTSGNTIYF. The nucleotide sequence is given as TGTGCCAGCAGCTTGAGGACATCTGGAAACACCATATATTTT. This receptor chain uses TRBV5-6 and TRBJ1-3; the D gene is perhaps TRBD1, from 5 matching bases. CDR1 and CDR2 (SGHDT, YYEEEE) derive from the germline V gene. Cut back by 1 base and 1 base, the V and J ends lie 6 bases apart. The CDR3, from cysteine to phenylalanine, totals 14 residues. Here the CDR3 DNA is all that survives: 42 bases in frame from base 1. Joined to the reference TRBV5-6 and TRBJ1-3 proteins, this CDR3 gives the full variable domain: DAGVTQSPTHLIKTRGQQVTLRCSPKSGHDTVSWYQQALGQGPQFIFQYYEEEERQRGNFPDRFSGHQFPNYSSELNVNALLLGDSALYLCASSLRTSGNTIYFGEGSWLTVV.